This TCR beta chain stems from a study of blood T cells in healthy people across ages. Study results and caveats: Fewer expanded clones and more diversity marked long-lived versus aged donors.

Primers used in a second PCR of roughly 7 to 12 cycles were a sample-barcoded 5' primer and a J-beta primer mix. The yield of each sample was at least 2.5 million CDR3-containing paired-end reads. TCRdb processed the 5' RACE reads anew with MiXCR; each CDR3 protein has one entry. This sample yields 700,000 or so distinct CDR3 sequences, of which 40% to 50% are seen a single time; around 32% belongs to the top ten. This CDR3 has 14 amino acids. V lost 5 bases to trimming and J lost 1 base; unmatched junction nucleotides: 7. Germline V lookup: CDR1 SQVTM, CDR2 ANQGSEA. As concerns this clonotype: The antigen remains unidentified.

Input material: blood. The chain carries TRBV29-1 and TRBJ1-1; TRBD1 matches 7 bases. The TCR comes from a man older than 75 in good health. As DNA, the CDR3 is TGCAGCGTTTTCAGACAGGGAACGAACACTGAAGCTTTCTTT. Residues: CSVFRQGTNTEAFF.